This T cell receptor beta chain appears in the sequencing data of a study of lymphopenia after photon versus proton radiotherapy. Study results and limitations: Post-nadir TCR diversity decline inversely tracked overall survival among those who died. Under photons, naive T cells and diversity fell while effector/memory populations rose. After lymphocyte nadir, photon-treated repertoires showed oligoclonal expansion, especially CD8+ Temra.

Sequencing used immunoSEQ multiplex PCR; TCRdb keeps in-frame clones, though not all of them. Of 150,000 to 200,000 clones listed, approximately 91% are singletons. Points on this clone: Its antigen is currently unknown.

The source was peripheral blood, collected from a patient treated with photon-based radiotherapy. This TCR came from a man aged 50-59 years with gastric cancer.

The CDR3 DNA reads as TGTGCCAGCAGCTCGGGACTAGTTTCGAATACGAACACCGGGGAGCTGTTTTTT. Translated, it gives CASSSGLVSNTNTGELFF. V usage is TRBV7-7 and J usage is TRBJ2-2, with TRBD2 matching 8 bases. CDR1 is SSHAT, CDR2 FNYEAQ, per germline (reference sequence). The CDR3 is 18 residues long. V lost 4 bases and J lost 0; bases outside the gene matches: 10.